Presented here are 2 T cell receptor beta chains from one specimen sequenced in a study of blood T cell repertoires in COVID-19. Measured with immunoSEQ multiplex PCR; TCRdb has only the in-frame clones, and not every one. The sample comprises about 200,000 clones, 70% to 90% of which are singletons, and under 5.5% rests with the top ten. The sample was peripheral blood. All receptors derive from a woman aged 40 to 50 with acute or convalescent COVID-19.

This chain connects TRBV18 to TRBJ1-1; 12 bases are shared with TRBD1. CDR1 KGHSH and CDR2 LQKENI come from the germline V gene. CDR3 length: 17 amino acids. V was pared by 4 bases and J by 1 base, with 7 bases of the junction left unmatched. In DNA form, the CDR3 reads TGTGCCAGCTCACGAATGGGACAGGGGGCGTCGAACACTGAAGCTTTCTTT. It encodes CASSRMGQGASNTEAFF.

This chain joins TRBV6-5 and TRBJ2-3; 8 bases are shared with TRBD2. Looked up from germline, CDR1 is MNHEY and CDR2 is SVGAGI. The CDR3 sequence is 16 residues long. After removal of 4 bases from V and 4 bases from J, the junction contained 10 bases not matched to a gene. The CDR3 region has the DNA TGTGCCAGCAGTTCCCTTGTCCCGGGGGGGGCAGATACGCAGTATTTT. It is translated as CASSSLVPGGADTQYF.